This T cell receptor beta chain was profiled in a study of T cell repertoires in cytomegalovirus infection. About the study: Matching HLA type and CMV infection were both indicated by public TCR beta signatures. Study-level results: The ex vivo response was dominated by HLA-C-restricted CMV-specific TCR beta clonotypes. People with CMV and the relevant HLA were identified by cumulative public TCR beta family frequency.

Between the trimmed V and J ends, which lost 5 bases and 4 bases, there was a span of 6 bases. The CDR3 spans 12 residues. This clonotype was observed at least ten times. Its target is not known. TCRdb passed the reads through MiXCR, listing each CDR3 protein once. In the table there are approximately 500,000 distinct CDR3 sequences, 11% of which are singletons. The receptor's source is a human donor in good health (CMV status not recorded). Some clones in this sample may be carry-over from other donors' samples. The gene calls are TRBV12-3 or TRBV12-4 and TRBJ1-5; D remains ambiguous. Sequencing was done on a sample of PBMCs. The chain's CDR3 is CASSKLNQPQHF. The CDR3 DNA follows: TGTGCCAGCAGTAAGTTAAATCAGCCCCAGCATTTT.